One sample yielded the 11 T cell receptor beta chains listed below, sequenced in a study of regulatory T cells in long-lasting Graves disease. The sample's time point: persistent/refractory GD, antithyroid drugs over 5 years with positive TRAb. The TCR library used RNA extracted from PBMCs. Construction of the TCR beta libraries employed iRepertoire HTBI primers in conjunction with Arm-PCR of CDR3 regions. One entry per CDR3 protein, called by TCRdb with MiXCR from the multiplex PCR reads. This sample has under 450,000 distinct CDR3 sequences, with roughly 25% found just once. The sample in question was peripheral blood mononuclear cells (PBMCs), obtained when the disease was refractory, from a patient treated with antithyroid drugs. All receptors come from a woman between 35 and 50 years old with Graves disease.

This chain links TRBV3-1 with TRBJ2-2, with a possible D match to TRBD2 (7 bases). V gave up 2 bases and J gave up 0 bases, with 10 bases separating them. The CDR3 consists of 16 residues. CDR1 is LGHDT and CDR2 is YNNKEL in the germline V gene (reference sequence). The CDR3 DNA is TGTGCCAGCAGCCAATGGGGGGGGCCGAACACCGGGGAGCTGTTTTTT. Protein sequence: CASSQWGGPNTGELFF.

The chain couples TRBV6-2 or TRBV6-3 to TRBJ1-5; 8 bases align to TRBD1. This CDR3 is built from 15 residues. V was pared by 6 bases and J by 1 base, with 5 bases of the junction left unmatched. Per the germline V gene, CDR1 is MNHEY and CDR2 is SVGEGT. This CDR3 is CASSRRTGSNQPQHF. CDR3 sequence (DNA): TGTGCCAGCAGCCGCCGGACAGGGAGCAATCAGCCCCAGCATTTT.

This clonotype was seen ten or more times. This chain uses TRBV2 with TRBJ2-4; D not resolved. This CDR3 contains 14 residues. The ends were cut back, 2 bases at V and 0 bases at J, with 5 bases in the middle. In germline, CDR1 is SNHLY, CDR2 FYNNEI. The DNA for the CDR3 is TGTGCCAGCAGTGAACCGTTAGCCAAAAACATTCAGTACTTC. This gives the protein CASSEPLAKNIQYF.

The chain couples TRBV24-1 to TRBJ2-3; D is perhaps TRBD1 (5 bases). The germline V gene encodes CDR1 KGHDR and CDR2 SFDVKD. This CDR3 has 14 residues. The V end was cut by 5 bases, the J end by 2 bases, with 10 bases between. The CDR3 nucleotides are TGTGCCACCAGTGTTGACAGCTACACAGATACGCAGTATTTT. The encoded protein is CATSVDSYTDTQYF.

V gene TRBV7-9 combines with J gene TRBJ2-2; D ambiguous. The CDR3 sequence is 16 residues long. V lost 5 bases and J lost 2, with 15 bases in between. CDR1 and CDR2 (germline): SEHNR, FQNEAQ (reference sequence). The chain's CDR3 is CASSPLGDVNTGELFF. The DNA of the CDR3 is TGTGCCAGCAGCCCGCTTGGGGATGTTAACACCGGGGAGCTGTTTTTT. Supplemented by reference TRBV7-9 and TRBJ2-2, the full variable domain reads DTGVSQNPRHKITKRGQNVTFRCDPISEHNRLYWYRQTLGQGPEFLTYFQNEAQLEKSRLLSDRFSAERPKGSFSTLEIQRTEQGDSAMYLCASSPLGDVNTGELFFGEGSRLTVL.

As for this clonotype: One base away lies a much larger clone, so this may be a sequencing read error. This sequence joins TRBV28 and TRBJ2-4; D unresolved. V shed 5 bases and J shed 3 bases, with 8 bases lying between them. Germline CDR1 and CDR2: MDHEN and SYDVKM. The CDR3 spans 13 residues. CDR3 loop: CASSNLVKNIQYF. CDR3 bases: TGTGCCAGCAGTAACCTAGTCAAAAACATTCAGTACTTC. The full variable domain, in which reference TRBV28 and TRBJ2-4 provide the parts outside the CDR3, is DVKVTQSSRYLVKRTGEKVFLECVQDMDHENMFWYRQDPGLGLRLIYFSYDVKMKEKGDIPEGYSVSREKKERFSLILESASTNQTSMYLCASSNLVKNIQYFGAGTRLSVL.

This rearrangement joins TRBV30 to TRBJ2-7, with TRBD2 identical over 9 bases. V lost 4 bases, J lost 4 bases, and 11 bases stayed unmatched. The length of the CDR3 is 15 residues. Germline loops: CDR1 GTSNPN, CDR2 SVGIG (reference sequence). Written as DNA, the CDR3 is TGTGCCTGGAAAAGTTTGAGGACTAGCGCTTACGAGCAGTACTTC. This codes for CAWKSLRTSAYEQYF.

This clonotype was counted many times. At one end the junction does not follow the germline gene, possibly because of a read error. The rearrangement uses TRBV28 and TRBJ1-6; 7 nucleotides agree with TRBD1. CDR1 MDHEN and CDR2 SYDVKM come from the germline V gene. The CDR3 runs to 13 residues. The CDR3 nucleotides are TGTGCCAGCAGTTTTGTGGCTGGACAGGAATTGTACTTT. Its protein is CASSFVAGQELYF.

This clonotype showed up many times. CDR3 DNA: TGTGCCAGCAGTTTGGCGGACAGGAGCTCCTACGAGCAGTACTTC. This gives the protein CASSLADRSSYEQYF. This chain joins TRBV28 and TRBJ2-7; 7 nucleotides agree with TRBD1. J lost 0 bases, V lost 3 bases, and 5 bases had no gene match. CDR1 MDHEN and CDR2 SYDVKM come from the germline V gene. CDR3 length: 15 amino acids.

V gene TRBV4-1 combines with J gene TRBJ1-1, with D possibly TRBD1 on 6 matching bases. The V gene lost 6 bases and the J gene lost 5 bases, with 7 bases spanning the gap. This CDR3 has 11 residues. CDR1 MGHRA and CDR2 YSYEKL come from the germline V gene. The CDR3, as DNA: TGCGCCAGCAGTCAGGGGACTGAAGCTTTCTTT. Protein sequence: CASSQGTEAFF.

This clonotype was picked up many times. The rearrangement links TRBV11-2 to TRBJ2-7; 11 bases are a match to TRBD2. The CDR3 sequence is 14 residues long. V was pared by 5 bases and J by 3 bases, with 3 bases of the junction left unmatched. Germline CDR1 reads SGHAT; CDR2 reads FQNNGV. The CDR3 spells CASSPGTSGYEQYF. In nucleotides, the CDR3 is TGTGCCAGCAGCCCCGGGACTAGCGGCTACGAGCAGTACTTC. Filled out from reference TRBV11-2 and TRBJ2-7, the complete variable domain reads EAGVAQSPRYKIIEKRQSVAFWCNPISGHATLYWYQQILGQGPKLLIQFQNNGVVDDSQLPKDRFSAERLKGVDSTLKIQPAKLEDSAVYLCASSPGTSGYEQYFGPGTRLTVT.